This section outlines one TCR beta chain sequence together with its context. The ends were cut back, 6 bases at V and 0 bases at J, with 11 bases in the middle. Germline V gene lookup returns CDR1 MGHRA and CDR2 YSYEKL. The CDR3 is made up of 14 amino acids. A single record per CDR3 protein comes from TCRdb applying MiXCR to the PCR reads. The data hold under 600,000 distinct CDR3 sequences, with about 20% observed a single time. The sample comes from a study of molecular identifiers for immune sequencing clone quantification. For the study at large: Four of five splits of RNA from about 20,000 or 100,000 naive CD8 cells were sequenced in replicates.

Sequenced material: naive CD8+ T cells from blood, with Jurkat cell RNA spiked in. Subset indicated: FACS-sorted CD8+CD4-CCR7+CD45RA+ naive T cells. The receptor was isolated from a human donor in good health. Some libraries in this study had Jurkat cell RNA spiked in. The chain is built from TRBV4-1 and TRBJ1-1; D is uncertain. Here the CDR3 DNA reads TGCGCCAGCAGGCCTCCTTTGATGAACACTGAAGCTTTCTTT. It encodes CASRPPLMNTEAFF.